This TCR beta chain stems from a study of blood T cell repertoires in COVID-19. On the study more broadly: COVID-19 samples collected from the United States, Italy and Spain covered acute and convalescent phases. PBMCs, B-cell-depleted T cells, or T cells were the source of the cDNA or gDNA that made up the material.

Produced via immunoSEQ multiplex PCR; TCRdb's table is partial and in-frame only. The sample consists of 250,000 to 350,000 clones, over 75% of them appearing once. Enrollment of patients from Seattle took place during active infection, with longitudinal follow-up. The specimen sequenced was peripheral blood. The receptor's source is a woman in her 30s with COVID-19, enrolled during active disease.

The CDR3 here is CASSPTQGWSGNTIYF. DNA of the CDR3: TGTGCCAGCTCACCGACCCAGGGGTGGTCTGGAAACACCATATATTTT. This chain links TRBV18 with TRBJ1-3; D perhaps matches TRBD1 (6 bases). The V and J ends lost 3 bases and 1 base respectively, with 13 bases between them. The CDR3 covers 16 residues. The germline V gene has CDR1 KGHSH and CDR2 LQKENI.